The T cell receptor (beta chain) under discussion was sequenced for a study of shared clonotypes between healthy human individuals. Overall study findings and caveats: Clonotype sharing across several donors was observed for around 5% of naive CD4 clonotypes.

Germline CDR1 reads SGHRS; CDR2 reads YFSETQ. This CDR3 has 15 residues. Trimming took off 0 bases at V and 2 bases at J, with 11 bases between the two ends. Sorted subsets were amplified in replicate PCRs using 200 to 250 ng DNA, about 30,000 T cell genomes. Repertoires were generated with immunoSEQ multiplex PCR, while TCRdb's copy carries only in-frame clones and drops some. The sample holds some 2.4 million clones, 80% to 95% seen once. A note on this clone: Its antigen is not identified.

The gene calls are TRBV5-1 and TRBJ1-1; D is unclear. The TCR originated in a man in his late teens or twenties in good health. Some clones in this sample may be carry-over from other donors' samples. Material for sequencing was naive CD4+ T cells from PBMCs. The subset was: CD45RA+ positively selected. DNA for the CDR3: TGCGCCAGCAGCTTGGAGGGCAGAAGTAACACTGAAGCTTTCTTT. Translating it yields CASSLEGRSNTEAFF.